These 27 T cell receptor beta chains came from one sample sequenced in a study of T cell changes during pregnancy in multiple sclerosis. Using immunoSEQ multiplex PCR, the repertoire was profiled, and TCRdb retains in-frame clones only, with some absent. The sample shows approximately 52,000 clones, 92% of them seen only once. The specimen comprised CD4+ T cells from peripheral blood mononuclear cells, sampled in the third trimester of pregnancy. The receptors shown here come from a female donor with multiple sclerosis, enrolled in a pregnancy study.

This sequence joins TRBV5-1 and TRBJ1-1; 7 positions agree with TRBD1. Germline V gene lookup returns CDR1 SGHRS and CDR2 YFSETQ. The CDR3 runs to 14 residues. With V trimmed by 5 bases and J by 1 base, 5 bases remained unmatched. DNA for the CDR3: TGCGCCAGCAGGCCGGGACAGAGGAACACTGAAGCTTTCTTT. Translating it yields CASRPGQRNTEAFF.

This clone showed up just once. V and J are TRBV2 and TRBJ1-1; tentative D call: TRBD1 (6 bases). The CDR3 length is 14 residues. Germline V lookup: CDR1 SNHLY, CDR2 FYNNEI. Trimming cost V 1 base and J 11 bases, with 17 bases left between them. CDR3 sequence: CASSEDLDSAEAFF. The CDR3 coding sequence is TGTGCCAGCAGTGAAGATTTGGACAGCGCAGAGGCTTTCTTT.

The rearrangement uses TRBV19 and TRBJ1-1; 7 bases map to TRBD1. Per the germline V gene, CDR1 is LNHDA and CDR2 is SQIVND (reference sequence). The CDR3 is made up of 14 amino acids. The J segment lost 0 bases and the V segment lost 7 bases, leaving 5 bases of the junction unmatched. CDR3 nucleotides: TGTGCCAGTAACACGGGACAGCTGAACACTGAAGCTTTCTTT. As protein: CASNTGQLNTEAFF.

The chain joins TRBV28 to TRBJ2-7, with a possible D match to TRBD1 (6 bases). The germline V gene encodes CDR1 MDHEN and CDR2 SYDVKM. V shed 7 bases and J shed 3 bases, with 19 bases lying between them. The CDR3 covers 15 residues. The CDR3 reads CASTHRQDGGYEQYF. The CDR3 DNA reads TGTGCCAGCACCCACAGACAGGACGGAGGCTACGAGCAGTACTTC.

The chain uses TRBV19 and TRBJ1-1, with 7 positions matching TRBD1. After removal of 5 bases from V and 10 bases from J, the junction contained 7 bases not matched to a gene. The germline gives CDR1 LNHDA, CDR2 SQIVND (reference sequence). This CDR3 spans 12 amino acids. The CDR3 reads CASSRQGVGAFF. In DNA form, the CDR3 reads TGTGCCAGTAGTCGACAGGGTGTGGGAGCTTTCTTT.

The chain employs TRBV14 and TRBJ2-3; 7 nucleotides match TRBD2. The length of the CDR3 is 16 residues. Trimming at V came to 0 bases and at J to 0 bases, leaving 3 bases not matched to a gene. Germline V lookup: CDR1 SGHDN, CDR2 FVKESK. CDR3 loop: CASSQDQRGSTDTQYF. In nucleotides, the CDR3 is TGTGCCAGCAGCCAAGATCAGCGGGGCAGCACAGATACGCAGTATTTT.

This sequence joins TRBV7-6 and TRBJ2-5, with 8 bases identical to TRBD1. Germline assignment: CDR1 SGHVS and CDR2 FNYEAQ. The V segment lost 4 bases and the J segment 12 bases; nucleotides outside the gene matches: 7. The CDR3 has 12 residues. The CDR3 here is CASSSAGGREYF. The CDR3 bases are TGTGCCAGCAGCTCGGCAGGGGGCCGGGAGTACTTC.

The CDR3 protein is CSARLPIGQYF. DNA for the CDR3: TGCAGTGCTAGATTACCGATCGGGCAGTACTTC. The V and J genes are TRBV20-1 and TRBJ2-7; D is undetermined. The germline gives CDR1 DFQATT, CDR2 SNEGSKA (reference sequence). This CDR3 spans 11 amino acids. With 2 bases removed from V and 9 bases from J, the gap between germline ends came to 11 bases.

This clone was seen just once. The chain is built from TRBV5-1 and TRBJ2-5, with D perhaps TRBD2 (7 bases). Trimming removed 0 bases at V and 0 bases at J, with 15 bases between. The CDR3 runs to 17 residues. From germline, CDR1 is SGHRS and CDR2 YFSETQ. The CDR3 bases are TGCGCCAGCAGCTTGGGGGGGGGACACTTGTACCAAGAGACCCAGTACTTC. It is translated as CASSLGGGHLYQETQYF.

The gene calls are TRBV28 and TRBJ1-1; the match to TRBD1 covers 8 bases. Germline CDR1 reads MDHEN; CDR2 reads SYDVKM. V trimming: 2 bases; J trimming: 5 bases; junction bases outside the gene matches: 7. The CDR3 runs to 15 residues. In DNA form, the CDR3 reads TGTGCCAGCAGTTTACCCAGGGGGCGAGGAACTGAAGCTTTCTTT. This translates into CASSLPRGRGTEAFF. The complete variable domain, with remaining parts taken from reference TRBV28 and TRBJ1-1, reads DVKVTQSSRYLVKRTGEKVFLECVQDMDHENMFWYRQDPGLGLRLIYFSYDVKMKEKGDIPEGYSVSREKKERFSLILESASTNQTSMYLCASSLPRGRGTEAFFGQGTRLTVV.

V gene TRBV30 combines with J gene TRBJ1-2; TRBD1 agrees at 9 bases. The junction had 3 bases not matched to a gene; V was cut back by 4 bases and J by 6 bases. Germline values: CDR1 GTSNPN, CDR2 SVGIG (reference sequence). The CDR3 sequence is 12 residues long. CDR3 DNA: TGTGCCTGGAATAGACAGGGGGATGGCTACACCTTC. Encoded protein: CAWNRQGDGYTF. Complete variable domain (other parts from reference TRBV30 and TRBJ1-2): SQTIHQWPATLVQPVGSPLSLECTVEGTSNPNLYWYRQAAGRGLQLLFYSVGIGQISSEVPQNLSASRPQDRQFILSSKKLLLSDSGFYLCAWNRQGDGYTFGSGTRLTVV.

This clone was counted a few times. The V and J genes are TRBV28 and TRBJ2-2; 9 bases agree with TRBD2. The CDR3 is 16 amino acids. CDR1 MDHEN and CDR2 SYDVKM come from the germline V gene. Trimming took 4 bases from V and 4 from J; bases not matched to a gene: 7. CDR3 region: CASSSISGRGTGELFF. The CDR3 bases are TGTGCCAGCAGTTCCATTAGCGGGAGAGGCACCGGGGAGCTGTTTTTT.

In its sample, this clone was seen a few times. The CDR3 is CASSPGQGYGYTF. CDR3 sequence (DNA): TGTGCCAGCAGCCCGGGACAGGGCTATGGCTACACCTTC. The chain recombines TRBV7-6 with TRBJ1-2; TRBD1 matches 9 bases. The CDR3 totals 13 residues. With 5 bases clipped from V and 4 bases from J, the junction kept 2 bases outside the gene matches. The germline V gene has CDR1 SGHVS and CDR2 FNYEAQ.

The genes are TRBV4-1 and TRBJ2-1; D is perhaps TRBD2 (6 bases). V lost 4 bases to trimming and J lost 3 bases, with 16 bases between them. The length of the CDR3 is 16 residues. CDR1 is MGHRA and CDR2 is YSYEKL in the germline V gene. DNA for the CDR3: TGCGCCAGCAGCCTCCTGACTAGTCAGGGCTACAATGAGCAGTTCTTC. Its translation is CASSLLTSQGYNEQFF.

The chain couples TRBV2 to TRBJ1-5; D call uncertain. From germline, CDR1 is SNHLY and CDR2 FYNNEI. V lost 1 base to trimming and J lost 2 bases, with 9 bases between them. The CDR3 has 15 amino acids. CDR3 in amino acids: CASSEGGSGNQPQHF. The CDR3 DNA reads TGTGCCAGCAGTGAAGGAGGGAGCGGCAATCAGCCCCAGCATTTT.

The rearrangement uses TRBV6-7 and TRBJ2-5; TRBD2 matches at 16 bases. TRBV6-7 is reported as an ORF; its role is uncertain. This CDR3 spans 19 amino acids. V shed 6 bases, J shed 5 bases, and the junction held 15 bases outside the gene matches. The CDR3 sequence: CASRNRGLAGGIAEETQYF. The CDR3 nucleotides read TGTGCCAGCAGAAACCGGGGACTAGCGGGGGGGATCGCCGAGGAGACCCAGTACTTC.

CDR3 residues: CSVEDLTGWETQYF. The CDR3, as DNA: TGCAGCGTTGAAGATCTCACAGGGTGGGAGACCCAGTACTTC. The chain links TRBV29-1 to TRBJ2-5, with a possible D match to TRBD1 (6 bases). This CDR3 has 14 amino acids. The V end was cut by 0 bases, the J end by 5 bases, with 13 bases between. Germline assignment: CDR1 SQVTM and CDR2 ANQGSEA. Using reference TRBV29-1 and TRBJ2-5 for the parts outside the CDR3, the full variable domain is SAVISQKPSRDICQRGTSLTIQCQVDSQVTMMFWYRQQPGQSLTLIATANQGSEATYESGFVIDKFPISRPNLTFSTLTVSNMSPEDSSIYLCSVEDLTGWETQYFGPGTRLLVL.

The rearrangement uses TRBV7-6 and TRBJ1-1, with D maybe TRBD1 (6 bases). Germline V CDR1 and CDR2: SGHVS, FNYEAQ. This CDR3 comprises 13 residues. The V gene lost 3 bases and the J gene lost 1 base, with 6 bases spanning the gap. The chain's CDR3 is CASSFRGNTEAFF. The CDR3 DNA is TGTGCCAGCAGCTTCAGGGGGAACACTGAAGCTTTCTTT. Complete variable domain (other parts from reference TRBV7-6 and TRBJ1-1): GAGVSQSPRYKVTKRGQDVALRCDPISGHVSLYWYRQALGQGPEFLTYFNYEAQQDKSGLPNDRFSAERPEGSISTLTIQRTEQRDSAMYRCASSFRGNTEAFFGQGTRLTVV.

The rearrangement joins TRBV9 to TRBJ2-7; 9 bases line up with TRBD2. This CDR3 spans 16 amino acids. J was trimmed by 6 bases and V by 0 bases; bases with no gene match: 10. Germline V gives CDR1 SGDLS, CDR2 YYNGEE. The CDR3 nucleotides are TGTGCCAGCAGCGTAGAGTCTAGCGGGGTCCACGGCGAGCAGTACTTC. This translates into CASSVESSGVHGEQYF.

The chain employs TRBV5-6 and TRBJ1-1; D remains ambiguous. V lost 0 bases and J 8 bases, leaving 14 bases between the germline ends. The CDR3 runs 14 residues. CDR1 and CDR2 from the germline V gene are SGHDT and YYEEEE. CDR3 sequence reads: CASSLDGFVREAFF. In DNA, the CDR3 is TGTGCCAGCAGCTTGGACGGGTTTGTAAGGGAAGCTTTCTTT.

This chain's CDR3 is CASFPDRVGEKLFF. The CDR3 DNA is TGTGCCAGCTTTCCGGACAGGGTAGGGGAAAAACTGTTTTTT. The rearrangement uses TRBV18 and TRBJ1-4; 8 bases align to TRBD1. Germline values: CDR1 KGHSH, CDR2 LQKENI. J was trimmed by 8 bases and V by 7 bases; bases with no gene match: 9. The CDR3 contains 14 residues.

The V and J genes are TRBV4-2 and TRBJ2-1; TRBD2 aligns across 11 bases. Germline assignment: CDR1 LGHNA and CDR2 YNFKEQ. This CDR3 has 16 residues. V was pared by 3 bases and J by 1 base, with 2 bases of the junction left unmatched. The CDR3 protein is CASSQVAGGSYNEQFF. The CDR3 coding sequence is TGTGCCAGCAGCCAGGTAGCGGGAGGGTCCTACAATGAGCAGTTCTTC.

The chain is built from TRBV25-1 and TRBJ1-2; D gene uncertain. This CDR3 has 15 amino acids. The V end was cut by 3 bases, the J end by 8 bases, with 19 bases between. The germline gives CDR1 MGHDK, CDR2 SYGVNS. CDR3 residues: CASSDGGRSSGGYTF. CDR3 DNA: TGTGCCAGCAGTGATGGAGGCAGGTCCAGTGGGGGCTACACCTTC.

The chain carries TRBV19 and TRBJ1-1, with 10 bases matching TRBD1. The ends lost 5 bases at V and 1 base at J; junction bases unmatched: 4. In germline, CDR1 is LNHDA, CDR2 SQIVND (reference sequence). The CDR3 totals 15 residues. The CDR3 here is CASSPRDRGNTEAFF. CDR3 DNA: TGTGCCAGTAGTCCGCGGGACAGGGGGAACACTGAAGCTTTCTTT.

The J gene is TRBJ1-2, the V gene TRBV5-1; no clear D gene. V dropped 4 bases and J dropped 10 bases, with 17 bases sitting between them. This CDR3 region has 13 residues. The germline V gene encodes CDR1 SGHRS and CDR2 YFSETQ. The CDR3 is CASSPFGQLDYTF. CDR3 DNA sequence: TGCGCCAGCAGCCCATTTGGCCAGCTAGACTACACCTTC.

CDR3 sequence reads: CASSSVLAGGYNEQFF. The CDR3 DNA follows: TGTGCCAGCAGTTCCGTACTAGCGGGGGGCTACAATGAGCAGTTCTTC. The chain uses TRBV6-5 and TRBJ2-1; 12 bases map to TRBD2. This CDR3 is built from 16 residues. V lost 4 bases and J lost 3; bases outside the gene matches: 4. Germline V gene data show CDR1 as MNHEY and CDR2 as SVGAGI.

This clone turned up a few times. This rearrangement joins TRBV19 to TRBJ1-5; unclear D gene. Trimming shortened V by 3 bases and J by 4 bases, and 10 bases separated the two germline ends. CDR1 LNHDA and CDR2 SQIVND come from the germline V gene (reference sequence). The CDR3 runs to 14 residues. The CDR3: CASSIGGQNQPQHF. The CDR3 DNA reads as TGTGCCAGTAGTATCGGTGGGCAAAATCAGCCCCAGCATTTT.